This TCR beta chain derives from a study of blood T cell repertoires in COVID-19. Overall study context: Nucleic acid was either cDNA or gDNA, and it came from T cells, B-cell-depleted T cells, or PBMCs.

After removal of 5 bases from V and 7 bases from J, the junction contained 5 bases not matched to a gene. Germline V gene data show CDR1 as LNHDA and CDR2 as SQIVND (reference sequence). CDR3 size: 14 residues. Per the study methods: Reference gene primers were amplified, and this amplification served to estimate nucleated cell counts. Sequencing was performed with immunoSEQ multiplex PCR; in TCRdb, only in-frame clones are kept and a portion is missing. Clone size and V and J calls were adopted from that table, with D and trimming inferred from the DNA. Of around 64,000 clones listed, about nine tenths were seen once; the top ten hold roughly a tenth.

The source material was peripheral blood. The chain joins TRBV19 to TRBJ1-5; 10 bases align to TRBD1. This clonotype was sampled from a woman between 18 and 29 years old with acute or convalescent COVID-19. The CDR3 DNA reads TGTGCCAGTAGTGCGACAGGGGGCGTCCAGCCCCAGCATTTT. As protein: CASSATGGVQPQHF.